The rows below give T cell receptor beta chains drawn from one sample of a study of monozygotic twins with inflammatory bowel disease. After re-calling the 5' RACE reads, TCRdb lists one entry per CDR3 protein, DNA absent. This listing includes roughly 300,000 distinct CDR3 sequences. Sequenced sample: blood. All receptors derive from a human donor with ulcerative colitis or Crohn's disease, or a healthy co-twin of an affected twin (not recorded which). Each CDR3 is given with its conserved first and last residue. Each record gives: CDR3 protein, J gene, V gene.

CASFSTLGDTNYGYTF	TRBJ1-2	TRBV27
CASSYSSLVAGGCNEQFF	TRBJ2-1	TRBV6-7
CAISLPGAQETQYF	TRBJ2-5	TRBV11-2
CASNNPLPGLKETQYF	TRBJ2-5	TRBV7-9
CASSFSGITYNEQFF	TRBJ2-1	TRBV11-2
CSARDPQGLINTEAFF	TRBJ1-1	TRBV20-1
CSAEGTGRTYGYTF	TRBJ1-2	TRBV20-1
CASSAPGQGRYEQYF	TRBJ2-7	TRBV28
CASSPPGAEYQETQYF	TRBJ2-5	TRBV18
CASSVAGGSLLAKNIQYF	TRBJ2-4	TRBV19
CATSSPSQGDTQYF	TRBJ2-3	TRBV24-1
CASSRTGQGAEKLFF	TRBJ1-4	TRBV12-3/TRBV12-4
CASSKKVSGITNYEQYF	TRBJ2-7	TRBV7-2
CASRTSGNYEQYF	TRBJ2-7	TRBV7-9
CASSPPDSGDGYTF	TRBJ1-2	TRBV19
CASSMTRGQAKNIQYF	TRBJ2-4	TRBV11-1
CASRPTGSGGFYEQFF	TRBJ2-1	TRBV28
CASSLIAGGREQYF	TRBJ2-7	TRBV5-1
CASSFSGFTDSQYF	TRBJ2-3	TRBV5-1
CASSIPGGGRPTFRDEQFF	TRBJ2-1	TRBV19
CASTRMGSGNTIYF	TRBJ1-3	TRBV12-3/TRBV12-4
CASSQVGVSGTYEQYF	TRBJ2-7	TRBV4-1
CASSYRVEETQYF	TRBJ2-5	TRBV6-5
CASSLAFSGRVQFF	TRBJ2-1	TRBV27
CASSLGRGGAWSGRAPWNEQFF	TRBJ2-1	TRBV11-2
CASSRLIDTQYF	TRBJ2-3	TRBV11-1
CSARAGWGNEQFF	TRBJ2-1	TRBV20-1
CASSRQGIRQETQYF	TRBJ2-5	TRBV28
CASGLAGVYEQYF	TRBJ2-7	TRBV2
CASSLSFVRTMYNEQFF	TRBJ2-1	TRBV5-5
CASSLATLDTQYF	TRBJ2-3	TRBV5-1
CASSERGRYNEQFF	TRBJ2-1	TRBV6-1